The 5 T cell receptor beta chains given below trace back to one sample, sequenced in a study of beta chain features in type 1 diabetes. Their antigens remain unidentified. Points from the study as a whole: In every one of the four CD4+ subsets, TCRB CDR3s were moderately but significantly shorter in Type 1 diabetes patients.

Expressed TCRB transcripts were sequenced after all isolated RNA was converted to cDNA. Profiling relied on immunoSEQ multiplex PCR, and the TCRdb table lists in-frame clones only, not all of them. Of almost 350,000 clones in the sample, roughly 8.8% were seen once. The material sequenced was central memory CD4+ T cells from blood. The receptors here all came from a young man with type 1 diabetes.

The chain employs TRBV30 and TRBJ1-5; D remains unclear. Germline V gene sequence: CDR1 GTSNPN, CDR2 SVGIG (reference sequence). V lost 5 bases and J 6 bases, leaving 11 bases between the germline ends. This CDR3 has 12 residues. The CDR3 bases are TGTGCCTGGGATTTGGGGATTCAGCCCCAGCATTTT. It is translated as CAWDLGIQPQHF.

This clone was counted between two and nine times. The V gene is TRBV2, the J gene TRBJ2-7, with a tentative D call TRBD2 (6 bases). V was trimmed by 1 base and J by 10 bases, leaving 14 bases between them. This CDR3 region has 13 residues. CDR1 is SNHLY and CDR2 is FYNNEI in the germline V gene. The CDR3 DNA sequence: TGTGCCAGCAGTGAAGAGCGGGCACTTCCCCAGTACTTC. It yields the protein CASSEERALPQYF.

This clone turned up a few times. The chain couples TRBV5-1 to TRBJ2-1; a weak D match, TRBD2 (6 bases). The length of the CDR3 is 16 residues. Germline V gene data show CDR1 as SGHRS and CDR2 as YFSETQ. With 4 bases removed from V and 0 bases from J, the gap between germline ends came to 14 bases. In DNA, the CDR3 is TGCGCCAGCAGCCGATTAGCGGCCGTCTCCTACAATGAGCAGTTCTTC. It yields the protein CASSRLAAVSYNEQFF.

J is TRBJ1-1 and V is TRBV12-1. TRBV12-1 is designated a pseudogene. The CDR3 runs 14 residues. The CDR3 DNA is TGTGCCAGCAGTCTACACATGCGGGACACTGAAGCTTTCTTT. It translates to CASSLHMRDTEAFF.

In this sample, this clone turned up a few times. CDR3 nucleotide sequence: TGTGCCAGCAGTTACTCATTGAACACTGAAGCTTTCTTT. The encoded protein is CASSYSLNTEAFF. The gene calls are TRBV6-5 and TRBJ1-1; no firm D call. The V end lost 0 bases, the J end lost 0 bases, and 2 bases lay between the germline ends. The germline V gene has CDR1 MNHEY and CDR2 SVGAGI. This CDR3 is 13 amino acids long.